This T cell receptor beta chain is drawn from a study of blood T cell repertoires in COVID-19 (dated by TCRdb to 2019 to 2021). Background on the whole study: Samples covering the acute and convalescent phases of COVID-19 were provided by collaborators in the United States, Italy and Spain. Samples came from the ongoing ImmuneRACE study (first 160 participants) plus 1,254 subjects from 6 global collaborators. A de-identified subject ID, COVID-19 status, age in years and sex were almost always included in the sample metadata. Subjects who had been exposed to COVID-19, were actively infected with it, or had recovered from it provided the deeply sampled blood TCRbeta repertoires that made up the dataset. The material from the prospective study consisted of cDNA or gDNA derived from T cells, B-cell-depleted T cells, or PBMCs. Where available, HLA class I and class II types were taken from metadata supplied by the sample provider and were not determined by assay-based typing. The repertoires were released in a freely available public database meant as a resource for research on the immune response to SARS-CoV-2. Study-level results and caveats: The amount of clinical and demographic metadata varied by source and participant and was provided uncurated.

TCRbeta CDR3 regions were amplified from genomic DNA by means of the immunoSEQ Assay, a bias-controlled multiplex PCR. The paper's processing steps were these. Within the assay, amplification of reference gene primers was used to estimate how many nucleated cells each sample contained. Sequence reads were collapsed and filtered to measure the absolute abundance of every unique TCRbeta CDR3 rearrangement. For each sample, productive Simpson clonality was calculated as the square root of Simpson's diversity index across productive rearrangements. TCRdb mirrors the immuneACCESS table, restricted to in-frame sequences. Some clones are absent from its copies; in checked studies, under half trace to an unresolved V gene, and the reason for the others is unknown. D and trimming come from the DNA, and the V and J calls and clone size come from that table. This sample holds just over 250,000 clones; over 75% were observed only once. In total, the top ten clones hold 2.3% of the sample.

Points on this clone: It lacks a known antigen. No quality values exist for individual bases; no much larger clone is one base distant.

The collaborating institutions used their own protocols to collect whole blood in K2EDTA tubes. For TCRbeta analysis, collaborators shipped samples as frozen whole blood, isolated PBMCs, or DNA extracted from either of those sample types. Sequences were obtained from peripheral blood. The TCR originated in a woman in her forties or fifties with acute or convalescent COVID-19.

The DNA sequence is as follows: TGTGCCAGTAGTTCCCCGGACAGGGCATCAACAGATACGCAGTATTTT. Translated, this is CASSSPDRASTDTQYF. The chain couples TRBV19 to TRBJ2-3, with TRBD1 identical over 8 junction bases. V lost 5 bases and J lost 3 bases, and the count of bases not matched to a germline gene is 10. Measured from the cysteine to the phenylalanine, the CDR3 is 16 residues long. The retained sequence is limited to the CDR3, 48 bases, with the frame set at the first base. CDR1 LNHDA and CDR2 SQIVND were looked up in the germline V gene (reference sequence).